These 25 T cell receptor beta chains came from one sample sequenced in a study of cytomegalovirus exposure and HLA in healthy donors. It was with 60 Vbeta and 13 Jbeta primers that the PCR ran. Generated by immunoSEQ multiplex PCR, the TCRdb table keeps only in-frame clones and is missing some. In the table there are roughly 190,000 clones, 70% to 90% of which are singletons. The sample taken for sequencing was PBMCs. The origin of the receptors is a woman aged 18-30 years in good health and CMV-seronegative.

The chain links TRBV7-6 to TRBJ2-7; 11 bases are shared with TRBD1. Germline V gene data show CDR1 as SGHVS and CDR2 as FNYEAQ. CDR3 length: 14 residues. Trimming cost V 5 bases and J 5 bases; bases outside gene matches: 5. The CDR3 reads CASSKDRGQHEQYF. In DNA form, the CDR3 reads TGTGCCAGCAGCAAGGACAGGGGGCAGCACGAGCAGTACTTC.

The chain uses TRBV5-1 and TRBJ2-2; a weak D match, TRBD1 (5 bases). Germline V gene lookup returns CDR1 SGHRS and CDR2 YFSETQ. Trimming removed 0 bases at V and 4 bases at J, with 10 bases between. This CDR3 spans 15 amino acids. CDR3 DNA: TGCGCCAGCAGCTTGGGACAGCTGGTCACCGGGGAGCTGTTTTTT. It codes for CASSLGQLVTGELFF.

The chain recombines TRBV7-9 with TRBJ2-7; tentative D call: TRBD1 (5 bases). Germline V gene data show CDR1 as SEHNR and CDR2 as FQNEAQ (reference sequence). The V end lost 1 base, the J end lost 1 base, and 8 bases lay between the germline ends. This CDR3 spans 14 amino acids. CDR3 sequence reads: CASSLDRISYEQYF. In DNA form, the CDR3 reads TGTGCCAGCAGCTTAGACAGGATTTCCTACGAGCAGTACTTC.

The chain employs TRBV5-1 and TRBJ2-1, with a tentative D call TRBD2 (7 bases). V was cut by 5 bases and J by 4 bases, with 13 bases left in between. Looked up from germline, CDR1 is SGHRS and CDR2 is YFSETQ. This CDR3 has 14 residues. The CDR3 loop reads CASRGGEVYNEQFF. Written as DNA, the CDR3 is TGCGCCAGCAGAGGGGGGGAGGTATACAATGAGCAGTTCTTC.

V is TRBV27 and J is TRBJ2-7; D not resolved. The V end was cut by 7 bases, the J end by 3 bases, with 13 bases between. The CDR3 runs 13 residues. Germline V lookup: CDR1 MNHEY, CDR2 SMNVEV (reference sequence). The CDR3 nucleotides are TGTGCCAGCAAAGGAGCTTTTGTCTACGAGCAGTACTTC. It specifies CASKGAFVYEQYF.

V gene TRBV19 combines with J gene TRBJ2-3, with 7 bases identical to TRBD2. Germline loops: CDR1 LNHDA, CDR2 SQIVND (reference sequence). The CDR3 loop spans 15 amino acids. V lost 3 bases and J lost 0; bases outside the gene matches: 3. CDR3 nucleotide sequence: TGTGCCAGTAGTATGGGCGGGAGCAGCACAGATACGCAGTATTTT. Protein sequence: CASSMGGSSTDTQYF.

The gene calls are TRBV25-1 and TRBJ1-1; D is unclear. Looked up from germline, CDR1 is MGHDK and CDR2 is SYGVNS. The CDR3 sequence is 16 residues long. The V end lost 3 bases, the J end lost 2 bases, and 16 bases lay between the germline ends. The CDR3 nucleotides read TGTGCCAGCAGTGACGAAGGCCGAGGTTACAACACTGAAGCTTTCTTT. Encoded protein: CASSDEGRGYNTEAFF.

The chain recombines TRBV9 with TRBJ2-7; TRBD1 agrees at 9 bases. From germline, CDR1 is SGDLS and CDR2 YYNGEE. With 3 bases clipped from V and 7 bases from J, the junction kept 11 bases outside the gene matches. This CDR3 has 15 residues. CDR3 DNA sequence: TGTGCCAGCAGCGGCCGCCGGGACAGGGTGGAGGAGCAGTACTTC. This sequence encodes CASSGRRDRVEEQYF.

This rearrangement joins TRBV15 to TRBJ1-1; TRBD1 matches at 10 bases. This CDR3 is 13 amino acids long. V lost 6 bases to trimming and J lost 8 bases; unmatched junction nucleotides: 6. Germline CDR1 is LNHNV and CDR2 is YYDKDF (reference sequence). The CDR3 is CATSWDRGPEAFF. The CDR3 nucleotides read TGTGCCACCAGTTGGGACAGGGGTCCGGAAGCTTTCTTT.

The CDR3 nucleotides are TGTGCCAGCAGGGCCGGGACAGCGAACTATGGCTACACCTTC. This translates into CASRAGTANYGYTF. The rearrangement joins TRBV6-1 to TRBJ1-2; 7 bases line up with TRBD1. The junction had 6 bases not matched to a gene; V was cut back by 6 bases and J by 2 bases. From germline, CDR1 is MNHNS and CDR2 SASEGT. The CDR3 runs 14 residues.

The genes are TRBV28 and TRBJ1-6, with TRBD1 matching over 7 bases. CDR1 is MDHEN and CDR2 is SYDVKM in the germline V gene. V lost 5 bases to trimming and J lost 10 bases; unmatched junction nucleotides: 11. This CDR3 region has 15 residues. The CDR3: CASSPSRGRGSPLHF. CDR3 nucleotides: TGTGCCAGCAGTCCCAGTAGGGGGCGCGGATCACCCCTCCACTTT.

The CDR3 nucleotides read TGTGCCAGTAACGTCGGGAAAGGCCTGCCGCCCCAGCATTTT. Its translation is CASNVGKGLPPQHF. This chain uses TRBV19 with TRBJ1-5; D gene ambiguous. The germline V gene has CDR1 LNHDA and CDR2 SQIVND (reference sequence). CDR3 length equals 14 residues. Between the trimmed V and J ends, which lost 7 bases and 9 bases, there was a span of 19 bases. Full variable domain (outside the CDR3, taken from reference TRBV19 and TRBJ1-5): DGGITQSPKYLFRKEGQNVTLSCEQNLNHDAMYWYRQDPGQGLRLIYYSQIVNDFQKGDIAEGYSVSREKKESFPLTVTSAQKNPTAFYLCASNVGKGLPPQHFGDGTRLSIL.

This chain uses TRBV7-2 with TRBJ2-3; 11 nucleotides line up with TRBD2. This CDR3 region has 15 residues. From germline, CDR1 is SGHTA and CDR2 FQGNSA. The V and J ends lost 6 bases and 0 bases, in that order; junction bases with no gene match: 2. For the CDR3, the DNA is TGTGCCAGCAGTCGGACTAGCGGGAGCACAGATACGCAGTATTTT. Protein sequence: CASSRTSGSTDTQYF.

This sequence joins TRBV7-9 and TRBJ1-6, with D perhaps matching TRBD1 (6 bases). V was pared by 6 bases and J by 5 bases, with 14 bases between. CDR1 is SEHNR, CDR2 FQNEAQ, per germline (reference sequence). This CDR3 contains 15 residues. In nucleotides, the CDR3 is TGTGCCAGCAGTAAACAGGGAGGGAATAATTCACCCCTCCACTTT. Translating it yields CASSKQGGNNSPLHF.

This clone was detected once. The CDR3 loop reads CASSLATGPPYGYTF. The DNA of the CDR3 is TGTGCCAGCAGCTTAGCGACAGGGCCTCCGTATGGCTACACCTTC. The chain recombines TRBV5-6 with TRBJ1-2; TRBD1 matches 7 bases. CDR1 SGHDT and CDR2 YYEEEE come from the germline V gene. The CDR3 length is 15 residues. The V segment lost 2 bases and the J segment 5 bases; nucleotides outside the gene matches: 9.

This clone was recorded a few times. The gene calls are TRBV28 and TRBJ1-2, with D tentatively TRBD1 (5 bases). The CDR3 is 11 amino acids. Trimming took 10 bases from V and 5 from J, leaving 11 bases between them. Germline assignment: CDR1 MDHEN and CDR2 SYDVKM. The CDR3 nucleotides are TGTGCCAATCAGGGCGATTATGGCTACACCTTC. The encoded protein is CANQGDYGYTF.

V is TRBV15 and J is TRBJ2-6; 10 bases align to TRBD1. Per the germline V gene, CDR1 is LNHNV and CDR2 is YYDKDF (reference sequence). The CDR3 contains 18 residues. Trimming took 9 bases from V and 0 from J; bases not matched to a gene: 11. The CDR3 nucleotides are TGTGCCACATCTTTCCAGGACAGGGGGGTCTCTGGGGCCAACGTCCTGACTTTC. This codes for CATSFQDRGVSGANVLTF.

This chain joins TRBV6-1 and TRBJ2-1, with TRBD2 as a possible D gene (6 bases). Trimming cost V 5 bases and J 13 bases, with 12 bases left between them. The CDR3 runs 11 residues. Germline lookup yields CDR1 MNHNS and CDR2 SASEGT. The CDR3: CASSYQGLQFF. CDR3 DNA: TGTGCCAGCAGTTACCAGGGACTTCAGTTCTTC.

The genes are TRBV7-3 and TRBJ2-2, with D maybe TRBD1 (6 bases). Germline CDR1 and CDR2: SGHTA and FQGTGA. The CDR3 consists of 13 residues. V gave up 1 base and J gave up 9 bases, with 9 bases separating them. CDR3 sequence reads: CASSLKGGRELFF. The CDR3 DNA follows: TGTGCCAGCAGCTTAAAAGGGGGACGGGAGCTGTTTTTT.

The chain combines TRBV28 with TRBJ1-3; D is perhaps TRBD1 (5 bases). Germline V lookup: CDR1 MDHEN, CDR2 SYDVKM. Trimming removed 5 bases from V and 0 bases from J, with 11 bases in between. The CDR3 contains 15 residues. CDR3 nucleotide sequence: TGTGCCAGCAGTGGGGCTTTCAGCTCTGGAAACACCATATATTTT. This gives the protein CASSGAFSSGNTIYF.

The CDR3 sequence is CATSRDRGGRTDTQYF. The CDR3 nucleotides are TGTGCCACCAGCAGGGACAGGGGGGGTAGGACAGATACGCAGTATTTT. The chain joins TRBV15 to TRBJ2-3; 10 positions agree with TRBD1. V gave up 3 bases and J gave up 3 bases; unmatched junction bases: 6. Per germline, CDR1 LNHNV and CDR2 YYDKDF (reference sequence). This CDR3 has 16 amino acids.

V usage is TRBV7-6 and J usage is TRBJ2-7; possible D gene TRBD2, 7 bases. CDR1 is SGHVS, CDR2 FNYEAQ, per germline. Trimming stripped 2 bases from V and 2 bases from J, with 16 bases between. The CDR3 has 16 residues. In DNA form, the CDR3 reads TGTGCCAGCAGCTTAAGGGGGGGTAGGGATACCTACGAGCAGTACTTC. Protein: CASSLRGGRDTYEQYF. The full variable domain, rest sourced from reference TRBV7-6 and TRBJ2-7, is GAGVSQSPRYKVTKRGQDVALRCDPISGHVSLYWYRQALGQGPEFLTYFNYEAQQDKSGLPNDRFSAERPEGSISTLTIQRTEQRDSAMYRCASSLRGGRDTYEQYFGPGTRLTVT.

This chain connects TRBV6-7 to TRBJ2-2; TRBD2 agrees at 9 bases. TRBV6-7 is flagged as an ORF with uncertain function. This CDR3 spans 18 amino acids. J lost 4 bases, V lost 2 bases, and 11 bases had no gene match. The CDR3 DNA follows: TGTGCCAGCAGTTACCCAAACGGTCTAGCGGGGATCACCGGGGAGCTGTTTTTT. It yields the protein CASSYPNGLAGITGELFF.

The chain combines TRBV11-3 with TRBJ2-1; TRBD1 aligns across 9 bases. CDR1 and CDR2 (germline): SGHNT, YENEEA. The CDR3 is 13 amino acids. Unmatched junction bases numbered 2, after V lost 8 bases and J lost 3 bases. The CDR3 protein is CASGQGSYNEQFF. DNA of the CDR3: TGTGCCAGCGGACAGGGGAGCTACAATGAGCAGTTCTTC.

The J gene is TRBJ1-1, the V gene TRBV29-1, with 7 bases that match TRBD1. The ends lost 3 bases at V and 4 bases at J; junction bases unmatched: 2. Germline V gene sequence: CDR1 SQVTM, CDR2 ANQGSEA. The CDR3 has 12 residues. The CDR3 loop reads CSVEEGATEAFF. DNA for the CDR3: TGCAGCGTTGAGGAGGGGGCCACTGAAGCTTTCTTT.